The 31 T cell receptor beta chains below were found in one sample sequenced in a study of siplizumab effects on memory and regulatory T cells. Clones were sequenced by immunoSEQ multiplex PCR, and TCRdb holds only the in-frame ones, with some missing. The profile shows tens of thousands of clones, 95% to 97% of them singletons. The sequenced sample was naive CD4+ T cells sorted from blood. The receptors come from a human donor in good health.

The genes are TRBV7-9 and TRBJ2-5; D uncertain. The CDR3 extends over 14 amino acids. Trimming stripped 0 bases from V and 2 bases from J, with 7 bases between. CDR1 is SEHNR, CDR2 FQNEAQ, per germline (reference sequence). The DNA of the CDR3 is TGTGCCAGCAGCTTAGCGGTTGGGCAAGAGACCCAGTACTTC. Encoded protein: CASSLAVGQETQYF.

This clone is a singleton in its sample. This chain links TRBV10-1 with TRBJ2-1; D not resolved. The CDR3 runs to 14 residues. Trimming left V 3 bases short and J 4 bases short, with 10 bases between. Germline lookup yields CDR1 WNHNN and CDR2 SYGVQD (reference sequence). The DNA for the CDR3 is TGCGCCAGCAGTGATAGGGATTTGTACAATGAGCAGTTCTTC. Its protein product is CASSDRDLYNEQFF.

This chain uses TRBV5-1 with TRBJ2-1; no firm D call. This CDR3 spans 15 amino acids. Trimming shortened V by 2 bases and J by 10 bases, and 19 bases separated the two germline ends. Germline assignment: CDR1 SGHRS and CDR2 YFSETQ. The CDR3: CASSFPGTGRTEQFF. The CDR3 bases are TGCGCCAGCAGCTTCCCCGGAACTGGCCGAACCGAGCAGTTCTTC.

The chain employs TRBV27 and TRBJ1-2; D is undetermined. V lost 1 base to trimming and J lost 2 bases, with 8 bases between them. Germline CDR1 and CDR2: MNHEY and SMNVEV (reference sequence). The CDR3 is made up of 14 amino acids. CDR3 nucleotide sequence: TGTGCCAGCAGTTTATTTTCCGGGAACTATGGCTACACCTTC. It codes for CASSLFSGNYGYTF.

CDR3 in amino acids: CASSRTANYGYTF. DNA of the CDR3: TGTGCCAGCTCACGTACAGCCAACTATGGCTACACCTTC. The chain recombines TRBV18 with TRBJ1-2, with D uncertain. Germline CDR1 reads KGHSH; CDR2 reads LQKENI. V was shortened by 4 bases and J by 2 bases, with 8 bases between the two germline ends. CDR3 length equals 13 residues.

The chain has TRBV5-4 and TRBJ2-3; possible D gene TRBD2, 6 bases. This CDR3 spans 15 amino acids. The V gene lost 4 bases and the J gene lost 1 base, with 13 bases spanning the gap. Germline values: CDR1 SGHNT, CDR2 YYREEE (reference sequence). As DNA, the CDR3 is TGTGCCAGCAGCCCGGGCTGGGGGGGCACAGATACGCAGTATTTT. Amino acid sequence: CASSPGWGGTDTQYF.

The V call is TRBV30, the J call TRBJ1-4; 7 bases match TRBD1. CDR1 and CDR2 from the germline V gene are GTSNPN and SVGIG (reference sequence). The CDR3 runs 15 residues. With 0 bases clipped from V and 6 bases from J, the junction kept 7 bases outside the gene matches. This chain's CDR3 is CAWSVSQGQYEKLFF. In nucleotides, the CDR3 is TGTGCCTGGAGTGTTTCTCAGGGACAGTATGAAAAACTGTTTTTT.

The rearrangement joins TRBV29-1 to TRBJ1-4; D unresolved. The CDR3 loop spans 13 amino acids. Germline V gives CDR1 SQVTM, CDR2 ANQGSEA. V lost 5 bases, J lost 8 bases, and 15 bases lay in between. The CDR3 DNA reads as TGCAGCGTTCGGAGCGTAGGAGGGGAAAAACTGTTTTTT. As protein: CSVRSVGGEKLFF.

The rearrangement links TRBV20-1 to TRBJ1-1; D call uncertain. The CDR3 covers 10 residues. Germline CDR1 and CDR2: DFQATT and SNEGSKA (reference sequence). The germline V and J ends were trimmed by 6 bases and 4 bases, with 6 bases remaining between them. The CDR3 DNA is TGCAGTGCCCGAGGCACTGAAGCTTTCTTT. Amino acids: CSARGTEAFF.

This clone was counted only a few times. The rearrangement joins TRBV30 to TRBJ1-1, with D uncertain. V dropped 5 bases and J dropped 2 bases, with 15 bases sitting between them. The CDR3 spans 14 residues. Germline CDR1 reads GTSNPN; CDR2 reads SVGIG (reference sequence). CDR3 sequence (DNA): TGTGCCTGGTCCTCGTGGAGACCTAACACTGAAGCTTTCTTT. It yields the protein CAWSSWRPNTEAFF.

The V call is TRBV7-2, the J call TRBJ1-5; D remains ambiguous. CDR1 and CDR2 from the germline V gene are SGHTA and FQGNSA. The CDR3 covers 13 residues. The V end lost 5 bases, the J end lost 4 bases, and 9 bases lay between the germline ends. The CDR3 DNA reads as TGTGCCAGCAGCCCCATCCAAAATCAGCCCCAGCATTTT. Amino acid sequence: CASSPIQNQPQHF.

In the case of this clone: Other DNA sequences from this sample encode an identical CDR3 as well. This chain connects TRBV6-1 to TRBJ2-2; 8 nucleotides line up with TRBD1. This CDR3 contains 14 residues. From germline, CDR1 is MNHNS and CDR2 SASEGT. The V and J ends lost 8 bases and 5 bases, in that order; junction bases with no gene match: 7. CDR3 in DNA: TGTGCCAGCTCCCGGGACAGGAATACCGGGGAGCTGTTTTTT. Residues: CASSRDRNTGELFF.

The chain is built from TRBV11-2 and TRBJ2-7, with TRBD1 identical over 10 bases. The CDR3 extends over 14 amino acids. Germline assignment: CDR1 SGHAT and CDR2 FQNNGV. The junction had 4 bases not matched to a gene; V was cut back by 2 bases and J by 6 bases. The CDR3 bases are TGTGCCAGCAGCTTATACGGGACAGGGGTCGAGCAGTACTTC. Its translation: CASSLYGTGVEQYF.

This clone was observed a single time. This sequence joins TRBV19 and TRBJ2-2, with TRBD2 identical over 7 bases. The CDR3 consists of 17 residues. V trimming: 0 bases; J trimming: 4 bases; junction bases outside the gene matches: 8. The germline V gene has CDR1 LNHDA and CDR2 SQIVND (reference sequence). In DNA, the CDR3 is TGTGCCAGTAGTATAGAGGGCGGCGGGGGTGTCACCGGGGAGCTGTTTTTT. Protein sequence: CASSIEGGGGVTGELFF.

The genes are TRBV6-5 and TRBJ1-1; 7 bases match TRBD1. Germline V gene lookup returns CDR1 MNHEY and CDR2 SVGAGI. The CDR3 is 13 residues long. V shed 2 bases, J shed 6 bases, and the junction held 3 bases outside the gene matches. The CDR3 region is CASSYLDRAEAFF. CDR3 coding DNA: TGTGCCAGCAGTTACCTCGACAGGGCTGAAGCTTTCTTT.

The chain is built from TRBV27 and TRBJ2-4, with 7 bases lining up with TRBD1. This CDR3 contains 16 residues. Germline CDR1 MNHEY, CDR2 SMNVEV (reference sequence). Trimming cost V 6 bases and J 0 bases; bases outside gene matches: 8. CDR3 nucleotides: TGTGCCAGCAGCCCCCTTTGGGACAGAGCCAAAAACATTCAGTACTTC. The encoded protein is CASSPLWDRAKNIQYF.

V usage is TRBV19 and J usage is TRBJ2-1; 14 positions match TRBD2. There are 15 residues in the CDR3. Germline-derived CDR1 and CDR2 are LNHDA and SQIVND (reference sequence). Trimming removed 3 bases from V and 9 bases from J; junction bases left unmatched: 4. The CDR3 sequence: CASSIGTSGGREQFF. In DNA form, the CDR3 reads TGTGCCAGTAGTATCGGGACTAGCGGGGGTCGTGAGCAGTTCTTC.

In its sample, this clone was seen once. The chain combines TRBV12-5 with TRBJ2-5; 7 nucleotides line up with TRBD2. In germline, CDR1 is LGHNT, CDR2 FRNRAP. The CDR3 is made up of 15 amino acids. V shed 0 bases, J shed 5 bases, and the junction held 6 bases outside the gene matches. CDR3 region: CASGLVRIGGETQYF. The CDR3 coding sequence is TGTGCTAGTGGTTTGGTACGAATCGGGGGGGAGACCCAGTACTTC. The full variable domain, completed using reference TRBV12-5 and TRBJ2-5, is DARVTQTPRHKVTEMGQEVTMRCQPILGHNTVFWYRQTMMQGLELLAYFRNRAPLDDSGMPKDRFSAEMPDATLATLKIQPSEPRDSAVYFCASGLVRIGGETQYFGPGTRLLVL.

The chain links TRBV18 to TRBJ2-1; TRBD2 agrees at 7 bases. Germline CDR1 and CDR2: KGHSH and LQKENI. J lost 7 bases, V lost 4 bases, and 4 bases had no gene match. The length of the CDR3 is 13 residues. The CDR3, as DNA: TGTGCCAGCTCACAGGGACTAAATAATGAGCAGTTCTTC. Translated, it gives CASSQGLNNEQFF.

The chain employs TRBV12-5 and TRBJ2-5; D is perhaps TRBD1 (5 bases). Germline values: CDR1 LGHNT, CDR2 FRNRAP. This CDR3 contains 15 residues. Trimming pared 4 bases from V and 3 bases from J, leaving 15 bases between. The CDR3 reads CASGSPNDSKETQYF. As DNA, the CDR3 is TGTGCTAGTGGTTCGCCAAACGACAGCAAAGAGACCCAGTACTTC. Full variable domain (missing parts from reference TRBV12-5 and TRBJ2-5): DARVTQTPRHKVTEMGQEVTMRCQPILGHNTVFWYRQTMMQGLELLAYFRNRAPLDDSGMPKDRFSAEMPDATLATLKIQPSEPRDSAVYFCASGSPNDSKETQYFGPGTRLLVL.

The rearrangement uses TRBV28 and TRBJ1-1, with TRBD1 matching over 8 bases. CDR1 and CDR2 from the germline V gene are MDHEN and SYDVKM. The V and J ends lost 4 bases and 0 bases, in that order; junction bases with no gene match: 4. The CDR3 contains 15 residues. Here the CDR3 reads CASSSGGSVNTEAFF. CDR3 DNA: TGTGCCAGCAGTTCAGGGGGCTCGGTGAACACTGAAGCTTTCTTT.

This chain links TRBV5-4 with TRBJ1-2; perhaps TRBD1 as D (6 bases). V was shortened by 3 bases and J by 1 base, with 10 bases between the two germline ends. The CDR3 extends over 14 amino acids. From germline, CDR1 is SGHNT and CDR2 YYREEE (reference sequence). CDR3: CASSSGQINYGYTF. Here the CDR3 DNA reads TGTGCCAGCAGCTCCGGACAGATTAACTATGGCTACACCTTC.

The chain has TRBV7-9 and TRBJ2-7; a possible D gene is TRBD2 (5 bases). This CDR3 has 16 amino acids. CDR1 and CDR2 (germline): SEHNR, FQNEAQ (reference sequence). Trimming removed 5 bases from V and 6 bases from J, with 23 bases in between. For the CDR3, the DNA is TGTGCCAGCAGCCGGCTCGGTCCCCGGGGATCTATCGAGCAGTACTTC. Amino acids: CASSRLGPRGSIEQYF.

This clone appeared a single time. This CDR3 reads CSVWDGPYEQYF. CDR3 DNA sequence: TGCAGCGTTTGGGACGGACCCTACGAGCAGTACTTC. The chain has TRBV29-1 and TRBJ2-7; perhaps D is TRBD1 or TRBD2 (5 bases each). The CDR3 is 12 residues long. V was shortened by 5 bases and J by 2 bases, with 10 bases between the two germline ends. The germline gives CDR1 SQVTM, CDR2 ANQGSEA.

The chain combines TRBV28 with TRBJ1-1; no firm D call. In germline, CDR1 is MDHEN, CDR2 SYDVKM. Trimming took off 5 bases at V and 1 base at J, with 8 bases between the two ends. This CDR3 is 13 amino acids long. The CDR3 DNA reads as TGTGCCAGCAGTGCGAATGGGAACACTGAAGCTTTCTTT. It yields the protein CASSANGNTEAFF. Drawing the rest from reference TRBV28 and TRBJ1-1, the complete variable domain is DVKVTQSSRYLVKRTGEKVFLECVQDMDHENMFWYRQDPGLGLRLIYFSYDVKMKEKGDIPEGYSVSREKKERFSLILESASTNQTSMYLCASSANGNTEAFFGQGTRLTVV.

The chain employs TRBV7-2 and TRBJ2-5, with TRBD2 matching 10 bases. The V segment lost 5 bases and the J segment 6 bases; nucleotides outside the gene matches: 9. Germline-derived CDR1 and CDR2 are SGHTA and FQGNSA. This CDR3 region has 15 residues. CDR3 residues: CASSPMVAGGQTQYF. As DNA, the CDR3 is TGTGCCAGCAGCCCAATGGTAGCGGGGGGTCAGACCCAGTACTTC.

The chain couples TRBV6-5 to TRBJ2-5, with D possibly being TRBD1 (6 bases). V gave up 6 bases and J gave up 7 bases, with 18 bases separating them. Germline V CDR1 and CDR2: MNHEY, SVGAGI. The CDR3 has 14 amino acids. The CDR3 here is CASRRNGVGGTQYF. Here the CDR3 DNA reads TGTGCCAGCAGGCGAAACGGGGTAGGGGGGACCCAGTACTTC.

J is TRBJ1-3 and V is TRBV9; the match to TRBD1 covers 7 bases. The CDR3 has 15 residues. Germline-derived CDR1 and CDR2 are SGDLS and YYNGEE. The V segment lost 3 bases and the J segment 0 bases; nucleotides outside the gene matches: 3. The CDR3 DNA sequence: TGTGCCAGCAGCGCAGGACAGGTCTCTGGAAACACCATATATTTT. This encodes CASSAGQVSGNTIYF.

This chain uses TRBV10-1 with TRBJ2-7, with D possibly matching TRBD1 (5 bases). CDR3 length: 15 residues. Germline V gives CDR1 WNHNN, CDR2 SYGVQD (reference sequence). The ends were cut back, 0 bases at V and 2 bases at J, with 11 bases in the middle. The CDR3 DNA reads as TGCGCCAGCAGTGAGTCTTCAGGGTTAGCCTACGAGCAGTACTTC. This codes for CASSESSGLAYEQYF.

This clone has just one count. The genes are TRBV20-1 and TRBJ2-1, with D perhaps assigned TRBD1 or TRBD2 (5 bases each). The CDR3 sequence is 11 residues long. V lost 1 base and J 9 bases, leaving 7 bases between the germline ends. Germline V gene lookup returns CDR1 DFQATT and CDR2 SNEGSKA (reference sequence). CDR3 nucleotides: TGCAGTGCTAGAGGTGGGGGTGAGCAGTTCTTC. Residues: CSARGGGEQFF.

The genes are TRBV11-2 and TRBJ2-7; 8 positions match TRBD2. The CDR3 covers 14 residues. V dropped 6 bases and J dropped 0; count of bases not matched to a gene: 4. The germline V gene has CDR1 SGHAT and CDR2 FQNNGV. The CDR3 DNA is TGTGCCAGCAGTCCACGGGAGGGCTCCTACGAGCAGTACTTC. It encodes CASSPREGSYEQYF.